These T cell receptor beta chains were read from a single sample in a study of blood T cells in healthy people across ages. TCRdb re-derived calls from the 5' RACE reads in MiXCR, one entry per CDR3 protein. The sample shows 1.5 million or so distinct CDR3 sequences, about 40% of them seen only once. What was sequenced was blood. Receptors were obtained from a woman under 30 in good health. CDR3s include the opening cysteine and the closing phenylalanine or tryptophan. The D gene is left open where the match is weak. Not all rows give a size; the values are once, few, many and, for expanded clones, a class.

clone_size: NA; j_call: TRBJ1-1; d_call: TRBD1; v_call: TRBV30; cdr3_aa: CAWSWTGTGEAFF; cdr3_nt: TGTGCCTGGAGTTGGACAGGCACAGGTGAAGCTTTCTTT
clone_size: few; j_call: TRBJ2-3; d_call: NA; v_call: TRBV28; cdr3_aa: CASSFQGTIDTQYF; cdr3_nt: TGTGCCAGCAGTTTCCAGGGGACCATAGATACGCAGTATTTT
clone_size: once; j_call: TRBJ1-6; d_call: NA; v_call: TRBV4-1; cdr3_aa: CASSHPAQGRDSPLHF; cdr3_nt: TGCGCCAGCAGCCACCCAGCACAGGGACGCGATTCACCCCTCCACTTT
clone_size: NA; j_call: TRBJ2-1; d_call: NA; v_call: TRBV6-5; cdr3_aa: CASSPDRCEQFF; cdr3_nt: TGTGCCAGCAGCCCCGACCGTTGTGAGCAGTTCTTC
clone_size: NA; j_call: TRBJ2-5; d_call: NA; v_call: TRBV5-6; cdr3_aa: CASSLVGNKETQYF; cdr3_nt: TGTGCCAGCAGCTTGGTCGGGAATAAAGAGACCCAGTACTTC
clone_size: NA; j_call: TRBJ2-3; d_call: TRBD2; v_call: TRBV5-1; cdr3_aa: CASSYWTSGSTDTQYF; cdr3_nt: TGCGCCAGCAGCTATTGGACTAGCGGGAGCACAGATACGCAGTATTTT
clone_size: NA; j_call: TRBJ2-7; d_call: NA; v_call: TRBV12-5; cdr3_aa: CASGTSFNEQYF; cdr3_nt: TGTGCTAGTGGTACCAGTTTCAATGAGCAGTACTTC
clone_size: NA; j_call: TRBJ2-7; d_call: TRBD2; v_call: TRBV11-2; cdr3_aa: CASGRLAGAYEQYF; cdr3_nt: TGTGCCAGCGGGCGGCTAGCGGGAGCCTACGAGCAGTACTTC
clone_size: NA; j_call: TRBJ1-2; d_call: TRBD1; v_call: TRBV29-1; cdr3_aa: CSVDTDRSRSNYGYTF; cdr3_nt: TGCAGCGTTGACACGGACAGGAGTAGGTCTAACTATGGCTACACCTTC
clone_size: few; j_call: TRBJ1-2; d_call: NA; v_call: TRBV6-6; cdr3_aa: CASSPEDSGLSGYTF; cdr3_nt: TGTGCCAGCAGCCCTGAGGACAGCGGGTTAAGCGGCTACACCTTC
clone_size: NA; j_call: TRBJ2-7; d_call: NA; v_call: TRBV7-2; cdr3_aa: CASSLQRDMLYEQYF; cdr3_nt: TGTGCCAGCAGCTTACAAAGGGACATGCTCTACGAGCAGTACTTC
clone_size: once; j_call: TRBJ2-7; d_call: TRBD2; v_call: TRBV7-3; cdr3_aa: CASSPTAGGLEQYF; cdr3_nt: TGTGCCAGCAGCCCAACGGCGGGGGGCCTAGAGCAGTACTTC
clone_size: NA; j_call: TRBJ2-1; d_call: TRBD2; v_call: TRBV19; cdr3_aa: CASATSGGNEQFF; cdr3_nt: TGTGCCAGTGCTACTAGCGGGGGTAATGAGCAGTTCTTC
clone_size: NA; j_call: TRBJ2-3; d_call: NA; v_call: TRBV28; cdr3_aa: CASTKKGGDTQYF; cdr3_nt: TGTGCCAGCACCAAAAAGGGAGGAGATACGCAGTATTTT
clone_size: NA; j_call: TRBJ2-7; d_call: NA; v_call: TRBV20-1; cdr3_aa: CSATSPDSYEQYF; cdr3_nt: TGCAGTGCTACTTCCCCGGACAGCTACGAGCAGTACTTC
clone_size: few; j_call: TRBJ1-4; d_call: TRBD1; v_call: TRBV5-1; cdr3_aa: CASSRTGPSTNEKLFF; cdr3_nt: TGCGCCAGCAGCCGGACAGGGCCCTCGACTAATGAAAAACTGTTTTTT
clone_size: NA; j_call: TRBJ2-5; d_call: TRBD2; v_call: TRBV25-1; cdr3_aa: CASSGGLDRYQETQYF; cdr3_nt: TGTGCCAGCAGTGGGGGACTAGATAGGTACCAAGAGACCCAGTACTTC
clone_size: many; j_call: TRBJ2-6; d_call: NA; v_call: TRBV6-5; cdr3_aa: CASSYGGSGANVLTF; cdr3_nt: TGTGCCAGCAGTTACGGGGGCTCTGGGGCCAACGTCCTGACTTTC
clone_size: few; j_call: TRBJ2-7; d_call: TRBD1; v_call: TRBV4-1; cdr3_aa: CASSQIIGTGASYEQYF; cdr3_nt: TGCGCCAGCAGCCAGATCATCGGGACAGGGGCCTCCTACGAGCAGTACTTC
clone_size: NA; j_call: TRBJ1-5; d_call: NA; v_call: TRBV7-2; cdr3_aa: CASSPVRSARQPQHF; cdr3_nt: TGTGCCAGCAGCCCGGTGAGGAGTGCTAGGCAGCCCCAGCATTTT
clone_size: NA; j_call: TRBJ1-6; d_call: NA; v_call: TRBV2; cdr3_aa: CASSTGPNSPLHF; cdr3_nt: TGTGCCAGCAGCACAGGGCCCAATTCACCCCTCCACTTT
clone_size: few; j_call: TRBJ2-7; d_call: NA; v_call: TRBV7-6; cdr3_aa: CASSLTVSEQYF; cdr3_nt: TGTGCCAGCAGCTTGACAGTTTCCGAGCAGTACTTC
clone_size: few; j_call: TRBJ1-2; d_call: NA; v_call: TRBV29-1; cdr3_aa: CSGDSLYGYTF; cdr3_nt: TGCAGCGGTGACAGCCTCTATGGCTACACCTTC
clone_size: NA; j_call: TRBJ2-5; d_call: NA; v_call: TRBV2; cdr3_aa: CASSAGGDEQYF; cdr3_nt: TGTGCCAGCAGTGCTGGTGGGGATGAGCAGTACTTC
clone_size: NA; j_call: TRBJ1-2; d_call: NA; v_call: TRBV25-1; cdr3_aa: CASSDMDSDSYGYTF; cdr3_nt: TGTGCCAGCAGTGATATGGACTCGGATAGCTATGGCTACACCTTC
clone_size: NA; j_call: TRBJ2-7; d_call: TRBD2; v_call: TRBV4-2; cdr3_aa: CASSQEGLAGAATVSYEQYF; cdr3_nt: TGTGCCAGCAGCCAAGAAGGACTAGCGGGGGCCGCGACTGTCTCCTACGAGCAGTACTTC
clone_size: NA; j_call: TRBJ2-3; d_call: TRBD2; v_call: TRBV20-1; cdr3_aa: CSATRTSGGSTDTQYF; cdr3_nt: TGCAGTGCTACGCGGACTAGCGGGGGCAGCACAGATACGCAGTATTTT
clone_size: few; j_call: TRBJ2-1; d_call: TRBD1; v_call: TRBV7-2; cdr3_aa: CASSLGQGKWNEQFF; cdr3_nt: TGTGCCAGCAGCCTGGGACAGGGTAAATGGAATGAGCAGTTCTTC
clone_size: NA; j_call: TRBJ2-3; d_call: NA; v_call: TRBV20-1; cdr3_aa: CSAPLGGTDTQYF; cdr3_nt: TGCAGTGCCCCCCTTGGGGGGACAGATACGCAGTATTTT
clone_size: NA; j_call: TRBJ1-1; d_call: NA; v_call: TRBV28; cdr3_aa: CASSPPGPGDTEAFF; cdr3_nt: TGTGCCAGCAGTCCTCCAGGGCCCGGGGACACTGAAGCTTTCTTT
clone_size: NA; j_call: TRBJ2-7; d_call: TRBD2; v_call: TRBV9; cdr3_aa: CASSVELADEQYF; cdr3_nt: TGTGCCAGCAGCGTAGAACTAGCGGACGAGCAGTACTTC
clone_size: NA; j_call: TRBJ2-3; d_call: NA; v_call: TRBV15; cdr3_aa: CATSRTGLLTSTDTQYF; cdr3_nt: TGTGCCACCAGCAGAACGGGACTCCTAACCAGCACAGATACGCAGTATTTT